This paragraph reports one TCR beta chain. Antigen unknown. This sample stems from a study of cytomegalovirus exposure and HLA in healthy donors. The study's findings and limits: Within an earlier analysis, most TCR beta V segments proved productive either about 87% or about 30% of the time. A missense variant in DCLRE1C was later tied to TCR beta V- and J-gene trimming. Under in vitro conditions, a few CMV-associated chains were confirmed as specific for CMV antigens.

Researchers ran the PCR with 60 Vbeta and 13 Jbeta primers. Here immunoSEQ multiplex PCR was the method, and the copy in TCRdb shows in-frame clones only, minus some. The sample holds about 18,000 clones; 84% are singletons and the top ten take 20% to 25%. Input material: PBMCs. The TCR was taken from a human donor in good health.

The CDR3: CASQPNRDLNSPLHF. For the CDR3, the DNA is TGCGCCAGCCAACCCAACAGGGACCTTAATTCACCCCTCCACTTT. The chain couples TRBV4-3 to TRBJ1-6; TRBD1 is a possible D gene (6 bases). Germline CDR1 is LGHNA and CDR2 is YSLEER. This CDR3 spans 15 amino acids. V lost 8 bases and J lost 6, with 17 bases in between.